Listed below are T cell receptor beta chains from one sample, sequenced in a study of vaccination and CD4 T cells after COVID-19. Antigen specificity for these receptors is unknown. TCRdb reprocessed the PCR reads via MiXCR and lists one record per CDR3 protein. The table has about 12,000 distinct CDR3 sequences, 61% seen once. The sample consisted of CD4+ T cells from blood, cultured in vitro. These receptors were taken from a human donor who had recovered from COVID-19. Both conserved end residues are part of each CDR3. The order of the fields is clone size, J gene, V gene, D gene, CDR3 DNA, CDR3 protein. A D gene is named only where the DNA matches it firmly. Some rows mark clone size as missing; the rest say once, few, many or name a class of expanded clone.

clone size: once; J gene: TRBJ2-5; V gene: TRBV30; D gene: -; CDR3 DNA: TGTGCCTGGAGTGGGGGCATCCGAGAGACCCAGTACTTC; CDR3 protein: CAWSGGIRETQYF
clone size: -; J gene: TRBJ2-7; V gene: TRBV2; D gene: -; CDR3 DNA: TGTGCCAGCAGTTTAGAACGACAGTTTTACGAGCAGTACTTC; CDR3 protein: CASSLERQFYEQYF
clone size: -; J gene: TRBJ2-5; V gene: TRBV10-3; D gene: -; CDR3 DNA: TGTGCCATCAGACGGGACGGCTTCCAAGAGACCCAGTACTTC; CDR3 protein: CAIRRDGFQETQYF
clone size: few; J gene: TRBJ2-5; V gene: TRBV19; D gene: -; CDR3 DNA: TGTGCCAGTAGCCCGAACGAGTTCCGGGAGACTCAGTACTTC; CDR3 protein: CASSPNEFRETQYF
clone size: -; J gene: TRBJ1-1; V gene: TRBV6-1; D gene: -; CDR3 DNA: TGTGCCAGCAGTGCAGAGGGTCTGAGCACTGAAGCTTTCTTT; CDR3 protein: CASSAEGLSTEAFF
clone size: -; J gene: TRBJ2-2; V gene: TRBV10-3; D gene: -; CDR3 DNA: TGTGCCATCAGTGAGCCTACCCGGACTCTCACCGGGGAGCTGTTTTTT; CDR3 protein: CAISEPTRTLTGELFF
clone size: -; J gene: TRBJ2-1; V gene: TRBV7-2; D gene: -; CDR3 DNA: TGTGCCAGCAGCTTAGCTGGGCCGACCTACAATGAGCAGTTCTTC; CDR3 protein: CASSLAGPTYNEQFF
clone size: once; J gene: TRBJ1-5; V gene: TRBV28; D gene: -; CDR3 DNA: TGTGCCAGCAGTTTTAGGAGCCCGGCTCAGCCCCAGCATTTT; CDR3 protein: CASSFRSPAQPQHF
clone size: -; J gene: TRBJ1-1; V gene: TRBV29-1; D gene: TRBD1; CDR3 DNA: TGCAGCGTTGCTGACAGGGAGAACACTGAAGCTTTCTTT; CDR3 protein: CSVADRENTEAFF
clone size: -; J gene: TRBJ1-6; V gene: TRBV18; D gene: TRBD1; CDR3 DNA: TGTGCCAGCTCCCCAAAGACAGGGATAAATTCACCCCTCCACTTT; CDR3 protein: CASSPKTGINSPLHF
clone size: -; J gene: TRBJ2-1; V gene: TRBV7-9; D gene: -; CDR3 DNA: TGTGCCAGCAGCGGAGGGGGGCAGGCCGCCTCCTACAATGAGCAGTTCTTC; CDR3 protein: CASSGGGQAASYNEQFF
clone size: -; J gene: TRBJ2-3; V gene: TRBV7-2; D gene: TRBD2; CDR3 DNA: TGTGCCAGCAGCCTCACAGCGGGAGTCGGAAATACGCAGTATTTT; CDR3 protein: CASSLTAGVGNTQYF
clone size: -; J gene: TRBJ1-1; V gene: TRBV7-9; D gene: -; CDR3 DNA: TGTGCCAGCAGCTTAGGGAGGGACGGAGCCTCGAACACTGAAGCTTTCTTT; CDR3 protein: CASSLGRDGASNTEAFF
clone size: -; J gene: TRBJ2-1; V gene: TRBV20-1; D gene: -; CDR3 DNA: TGCAGTGCTAGAGATGAGGGGGTTTACGAGTTCTTC; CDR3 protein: CSARDEGVYEFF
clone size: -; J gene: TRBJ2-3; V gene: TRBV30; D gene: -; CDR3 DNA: TGTGCCTGGAGCCCGTACTACACAGATACGCAGTATTTT; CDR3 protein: CAWSPYYTDTQYF
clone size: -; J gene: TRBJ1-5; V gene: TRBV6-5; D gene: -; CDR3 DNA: TGTGCCAGCAGTTACTCTAGGGATAGCAATCAGCCCCAGCATTTT; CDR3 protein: CASSYSRDSNQPQHF
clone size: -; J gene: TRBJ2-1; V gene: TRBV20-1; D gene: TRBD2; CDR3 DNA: TGCAGTGCTAGAGGGGTTGCGGGAGGTTCTGATGAGCAGTTCTTC; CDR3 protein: CSARGVAGGSDEQFF
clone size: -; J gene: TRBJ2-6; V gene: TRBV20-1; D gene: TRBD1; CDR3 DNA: TGCAGTGCTAGACCGACAGGGCCAGGGGCCAACGTCCTGACTTTC; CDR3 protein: CSARPTGPGANVLTF
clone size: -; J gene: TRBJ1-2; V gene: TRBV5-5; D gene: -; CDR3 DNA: TGTGCCAGCAGCCTCATATCTACGACAGGCTACACCTTC; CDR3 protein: CASSLISTTGYTF
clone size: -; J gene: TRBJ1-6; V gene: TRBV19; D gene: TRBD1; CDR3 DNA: TGTGCCAGTAGTATGGACAGGACTTCACCCCTCCACTTT; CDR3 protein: CASSMDRTSPLHF
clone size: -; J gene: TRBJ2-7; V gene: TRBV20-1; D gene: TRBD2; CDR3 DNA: TGCAGTGCTAAACGCGGGACTACCGAGCAGTACTTC; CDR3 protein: CSAKRGTTEQYF
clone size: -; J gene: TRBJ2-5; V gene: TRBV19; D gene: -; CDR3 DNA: TGTGCCAGTAGTATGAACAACCAAGAGACCCAGTACTTC; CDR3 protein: CASSMNNQETQYF
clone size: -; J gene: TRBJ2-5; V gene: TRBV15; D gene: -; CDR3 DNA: TGTGCCACCAGCAGAGGGGGTACAGGGTTAAGGGGACGCAAAGAGACCCAGTACTTC; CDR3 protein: CATSRGGTGLRGRKETQYF
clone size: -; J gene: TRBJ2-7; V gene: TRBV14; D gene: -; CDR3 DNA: TGTGCCAGCAGCCAAGATTTTTCCGGGGTGGTCGAGCAGTACTTC; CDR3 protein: CASSQDFSGVVEQYF
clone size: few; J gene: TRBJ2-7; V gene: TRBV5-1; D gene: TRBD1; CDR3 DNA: TGCGCCAGCAGCACCATGGGACAGGGGTATGAGCAGTACTTC; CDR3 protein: CASSTMGQGYEQYF
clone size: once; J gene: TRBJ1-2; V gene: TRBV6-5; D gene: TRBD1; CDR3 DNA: TGTGCCAGCAGTTCCTGGACCGGGACAGGGGGCCGGGGGGGCTACACCTTC; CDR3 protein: CASSSWTGTGGRGGYTF
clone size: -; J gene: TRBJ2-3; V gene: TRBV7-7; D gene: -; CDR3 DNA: TGTGCTAGCAGCTTATGGCGGGCCGCAACAGATACGCAGTATTTT; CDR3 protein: CASSLWRAATDTQYF
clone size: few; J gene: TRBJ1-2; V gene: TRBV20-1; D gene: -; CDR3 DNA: TGCAGTGCTAGAGATCTATCAGGGAACTATGGCTACACCTTC; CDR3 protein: CSARDLSGNYGYTF
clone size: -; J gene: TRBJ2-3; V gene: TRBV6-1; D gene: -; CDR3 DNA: TGTGCCAGCAGTCACGATAGCACAGATACGCAGTATTTT; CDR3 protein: CASSHDSTDTQYF
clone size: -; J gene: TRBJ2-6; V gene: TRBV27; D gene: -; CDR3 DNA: TGTGCCAGCAGTACCAACAGGGATGGGGCCAACGTCCTGACTTTC; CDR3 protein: CASSTNRDGANVLTF
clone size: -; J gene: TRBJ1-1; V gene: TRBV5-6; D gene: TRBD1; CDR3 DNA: TGTGCCAGCAGCGGCACGACAGGGAAGGGGAACACTGAAGCTTTCTTT; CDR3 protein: CASSGTTGKGNTEAFF
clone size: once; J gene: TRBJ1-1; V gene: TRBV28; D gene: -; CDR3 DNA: TGTGCCAGCAGTTTATACAGACCGAACACTGAAGCTTTCTTT; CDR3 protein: CASSLYRPNTEAFF
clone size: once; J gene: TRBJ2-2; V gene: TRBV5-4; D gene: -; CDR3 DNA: TGTGCCAGCAGCCGTTCGTTGGGGACAAGGAACACCGGGGAGCTGTTTTTT; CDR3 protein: CASSRSLGTRNTGELFF
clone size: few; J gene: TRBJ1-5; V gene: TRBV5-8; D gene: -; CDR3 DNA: TGTGCCAGCAGCCCCATGCCCGACTCCGGGACCGTCATTTATCAGCCCCAGCATTTT; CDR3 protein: CASSPMPDSGTVIYQPQHF
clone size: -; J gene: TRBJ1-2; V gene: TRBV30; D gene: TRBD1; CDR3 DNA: TGTGCCTGGAGTCCTGACAGGGTTGGCTACACCTTC; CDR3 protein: CAWSPDRVGYTF
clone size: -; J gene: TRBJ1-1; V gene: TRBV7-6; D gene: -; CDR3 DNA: TGTGCCAGCAGCGCCATGTGGGGCACTGAAGCTTTCTTT; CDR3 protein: CASSAMWGTEAFF
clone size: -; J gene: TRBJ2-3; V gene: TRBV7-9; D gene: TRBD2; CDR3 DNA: TGTGCCAGCAGACGGGGACTAGAGAACACAGATACGCAGTATTTT; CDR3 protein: CASRRGLENTDTQYF
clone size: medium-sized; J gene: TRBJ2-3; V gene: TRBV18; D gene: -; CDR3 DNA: TGTGCCAGCTCACCCCAGCCTAGCACAGATACGCAGTATTTT; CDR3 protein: CASSPQPSTDTQYF
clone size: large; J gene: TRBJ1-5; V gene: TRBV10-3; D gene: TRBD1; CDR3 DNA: TGTGCCATCAGTGAGACAGGGGGCATTAGCAATCAGCCCCAGCATTTT; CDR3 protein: CAISETGGISNQPQHF
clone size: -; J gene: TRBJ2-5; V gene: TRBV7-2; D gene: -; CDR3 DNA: TGTGCCAGCAGCCCAGAGGTGGCGAAAGAGACCCAGTACTTC; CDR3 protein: CASSPEVAKETQYF
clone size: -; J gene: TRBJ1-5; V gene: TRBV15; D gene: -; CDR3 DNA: TGTGCCACCAGCAGAGATATGGTGGGCCAGCCCCAGCATTTT; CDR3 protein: CATSRDMVGQPQHF
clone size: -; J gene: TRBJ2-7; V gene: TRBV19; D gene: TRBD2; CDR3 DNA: TGTGCCAGTAGTACTAGCGGGGCGTACGAGCAGTACTTC; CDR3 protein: CASSTSGAYEQYF
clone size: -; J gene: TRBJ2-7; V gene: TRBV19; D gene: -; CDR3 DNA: TGTGCCAGCTCCCTCGGGTCATCTATCTTTTACGAGCAGTACTTC; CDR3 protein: CASSLGSSIFYEQYF
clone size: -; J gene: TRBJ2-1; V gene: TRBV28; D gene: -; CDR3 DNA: TGTGCCAGCAGTTTCGGGACTCCACTCTACAATGAGCAGTTCTTC; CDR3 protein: CASSFGTPLYNEQFF
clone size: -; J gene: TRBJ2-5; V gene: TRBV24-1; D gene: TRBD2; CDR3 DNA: TGTGCCACCAGTGATAGGACTAGCGATAGGGAGACCCAGTACTTC; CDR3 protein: CATSDRTSDRETQYF
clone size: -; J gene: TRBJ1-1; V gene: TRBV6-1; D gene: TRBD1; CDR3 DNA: TGTGCCAGCAACAGGGGAGGGGAAGACACTGAAGCTTTCTTT; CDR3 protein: CASNRGGEDTEAFF
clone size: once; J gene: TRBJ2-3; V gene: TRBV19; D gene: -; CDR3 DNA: TGTGCCAGTAGTATTACAGGCACAGATACGCAGTATTTT; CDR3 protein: CASSITGTDTQYF
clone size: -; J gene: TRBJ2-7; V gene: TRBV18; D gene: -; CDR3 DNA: TGTGCCAGCTCACCAGAAGGGCCGCGAGCATTCTACGAGCAGTACTTC; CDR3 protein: CASSPEGPRAFYEQYF
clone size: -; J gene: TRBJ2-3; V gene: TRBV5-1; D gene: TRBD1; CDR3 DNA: TGCGCCAGCAGCTCGGCGGGACAGGGGAGTGGAGATACGCAGTATTTT; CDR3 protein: CASSSAGQGSGDTQYF
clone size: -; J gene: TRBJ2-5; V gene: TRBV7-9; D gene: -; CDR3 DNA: TGTGCCAGCAGCTTGGGTCCCCTGGTCGATGCAGAGACCCAGTACTTC; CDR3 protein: CASSLGPLVDAETQYF
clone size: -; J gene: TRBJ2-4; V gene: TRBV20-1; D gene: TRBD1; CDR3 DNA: TGCAGTGCTCCCTCGACGGACAGGGAAAACATTCAGTACTTC; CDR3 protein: CSAPSTDRENIQYF
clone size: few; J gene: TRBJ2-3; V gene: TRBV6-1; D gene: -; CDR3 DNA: TGTGCCAGCAGTAACGGGGGTATCGGGGCAGATACGCAGTATTTT; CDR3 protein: CASSNGGIGADTQYF
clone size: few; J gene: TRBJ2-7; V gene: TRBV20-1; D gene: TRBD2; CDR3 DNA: TGCAGTGCTGTAGCGGGAGCGAAGTACGAGCAGTACTTC; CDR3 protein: CSAVAGAKYEQYF
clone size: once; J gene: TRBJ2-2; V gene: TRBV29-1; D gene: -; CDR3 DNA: TGCAGCGTCCCAAGGTCCGGAGCCACCGGGGAGCTGTTTTTT; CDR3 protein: CSVPRSGATGELFF
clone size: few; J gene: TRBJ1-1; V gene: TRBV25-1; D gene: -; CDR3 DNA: TGTGCCAGCAGTGAATCGGGCAGGGCATTTTACACTGAAGCTTTCTTT; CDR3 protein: CASSESGRAFYTEAFF
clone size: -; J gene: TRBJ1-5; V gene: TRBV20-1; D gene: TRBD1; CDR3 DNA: TGCAGTGCTACCATGGGACAGGGAGTTCTGGTTAGCAATCAGCCCCAGCATTTT; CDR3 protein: CSATMGQGVLVSNQPQHF
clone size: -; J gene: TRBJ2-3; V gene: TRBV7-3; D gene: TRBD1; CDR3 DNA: TGTGCCAGCAGCAGACAGGGGCGCACAGATACGCAGTATTTT; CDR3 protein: CASSRQGRTDTQYF
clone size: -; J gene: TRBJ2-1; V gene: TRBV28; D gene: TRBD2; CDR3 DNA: TGTGCCAGCAGTTTGCCCGGGACTAGGGAGCAGTTCTTC; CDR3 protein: CASSLPGTREQFF
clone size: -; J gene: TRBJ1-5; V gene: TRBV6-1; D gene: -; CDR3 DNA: TGTGCCAGCAGCCGGGATCGAACTTCGGGCAATCAGCCCCAGCATTTT; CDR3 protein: CASSRDRTSGNQPQHF
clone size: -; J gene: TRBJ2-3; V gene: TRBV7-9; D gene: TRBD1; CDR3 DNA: TGTGCCAGCAGCCTTAGAGGACAGGGGAGCACAGATACGCAGTATTTT; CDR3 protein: CASSLRGQGSTDTQYF